Shown below are 20 T cell receptor beta chains from a single sample sequenced in a study of CD4+ T cells in melanoma. Here immunoSEQ multiplex PCR was the method, and the copy in TCRdb shows in-frame clones only, minus some. The profile shows over 45,000 clones, over 60% of them singletons. Material for sequencing was tumor tissue. Every receptor here comes from a human donor with melanoma.

In its sample, this clone was seen once. This sequence joins TRBV5-1 and TRBJ1-1; D is undetermined. CDR3 length: 15 residues. Deletions cut 0 bases from V and 1 base from J, with 10 bases between. Germline assignment: CDR1 SGHRS and CDR2 YFSETQ. The CDR3 bases are TGCGCCAGCAGCTTGGTGGGCAGGCCGAACACTGAAGCTTTCTTT. It specifies CASSLVGRPNTEAFF.

This chain links TRBV19 with TRBJ1-5; a possible D gene is TRBD1 (5 bases). Trimming left V 3 bases short and J 4 bases short, with 13 bases between. Germline assignment: CDR1 LNHDA and CDR2 SQIVND (reference sequence). The CDR3 totals 15 residues. The CDR3 DNA reads TGTGCCAGTAGTATGGAGACAGTCTTAAATCAGCCCCAGCATTTT. Its translation is CASSMETVLNQPQHF.

This chain links TRBV5-6 with TRBJ1-6; 9 positions agree with TRBD1. This CDR3 region has 14 residues. Germline loops: CDR1 SGHDT, CDR2 YYEEEE. After removal of 3 bases from V and 7 bases from J, the junction contained 2 bases not matched to a gene. CDR3 region: CASSSGQGNSPLHF. The CDR3, as DNA: TGTGCCAGCAGCTCGGGACAGGGCAATTCACCCCTCCACTTT.

J is TRBJ2-7 and V is TRBV10-2; D remains ambiguous. CDR1 and CDR2 from the germline V gene are WSHSY and SAAADI. The CDR3 covers 13 residues. V was clipped by 3 bases and J by 0 bases, with 6 bases between them. The chain's CDR3 is CASSDVSSYEQYF. The DNA for the CDR3 is TGCGCCAGCAGTGATGTATCCTCCTACGAGCAGTACTTC.

This clone was counted between two and nine times. The gene calls are TRBV7-2 and TRBJ2-2; 7 bases fit TRBD2. The V segment lost 8 bases and the J segment 2 bases; nucleotides outside the gene matches: 5. The germline gives CDR1 SGHTA, CDR2 FQGNSA. The CDR3 has 14 residues. CDR3 DNA sequence: TGTGCCAGCCGGGGGGATCCAAACACCGGGGAGCTGTTTTTT. As protein: CASRGDPNTGELFF.

V is TRBV28 and J is TRBJ2-7; D is ambiguous. The germline CDR1 and CDR2 sequences are MDHEN and SYDVKM. The CDR3 spans 14 residues. Trimming took off 6 bases at V and 3 bases at J, with 15 bases between the two ends. As DNA, the CDR3 is TGTGCCAGCAGCCAAAGGGCAAGCCTCTACGAGCAGTACTTC. It encodes CASSQRASLYEQYF. The whole variable domain, filled in from reference TRBV28 and TRBJ2-7, reads DVKVTQSSRYLVKRTGEKVFLECVQDMDHENMFWYRQDPGLGLRLIYFSYDVKMKEKGDIPEGYSVSREKKERFSLILESASTNQTSMYLCASSQRASLYEQYFGPGTRLTVT.

This clone was recorded once. The chain employs TRBV28 and TRBJ1-1, with unresolved D. The CDR3 extends over 12 amino acids. The germline V and J ends were trimmed by 7 bases and 4 bases, with 10 bases remaining between them. The germline V gene encodes CDR1 MDHEN and CDR2 SYDVKM. CDR3 coding DNA: TGTGCCAGCACAAGGCCCGCCACTGAAGCTTTCTTT. Protein: CASTRPATEAFF.

This sequence joins TRBV27 and TRBJ2-7; 7 bases match TRBD1. The CDR3 totals 13 residues. Germline CDR1 MNHEY, CDR2 SMNVEV (reference sequence). Losses at the gene ends were 4 bases for V and 4 bases for J; bases not matched to a gene: 4. The CDR3 sequence is CASSSRGLYEQYF. The CDR3 DNA sequence: TGTGCCAGCAGTTCTAGGGGGCTTTACGAGCAGTACTTC.

The chain recombines TRBV7-3 with TRBJ1-1, with a possible D match to TRBD1 (5 bases). With 4 bases removed from V and 5 bases from J, the gap between germline ends came to 14 bases. From germline, CDR1 is SGHTA and CDR2 FQGTGA. This CDR3 has 14 amino acids. The CDR3 loop is CASSSRGGRTEAFF. As DNA, the CDR3 is TGTGCCAGCAGCTCCCGGGGGGGGAGAACTGAAGCTTTCTTT.

Concerning this clone: One base away lies a much larger clone, so this may be a sequencing read error. Other DNA sequences within the sample encode an identical CDR3. The V call is TRBV7-2, the J call TRBJ1-1; no definite D call. V lost 2 bases, J lost 1 base, and 5 bases lay in between. The CDR3 runs 13 residues. From germline, CDR1 is SGHTA and CDR2 FQGNSA. This chain's CDR3 is CASSLNQNTEAFF. CDR3 in DNA: TGTGCCAGCAGCTTAAACCAGAACACTGAAGCTTTCTTT.

The chain joins TRBV9 to TRBJ2-1; the D call may be TRBD1 or TRBD2 (5 bases each). Per the germline V gene, CDR1 is SGDLS and CDR2 is YYNGEE. The CDR3 sequence is 15 residues long. V was pared by 3 bases and J by 6 bases, with 16 bases between. Here the CDR3 DNA reads TGTGCCAGCAGCGCTCGACCGGTTGGGGGCAATGAGCAGTTCTTC. Protein sequence: CASSARPVGGNEQFF.

This clone came up a few times. The rearrangement joins TRBV9 to TRBJ2-4; 7 bases are a match to TRBD1. CDR1 SGDLS and CDR2 YYNGEE come from the germline V gene. The V gene end was trimmed by 3 bases and the J gene end by 6 bases; junction bases not matched to a gene: 3. This CDR3 contains 13 residues. CDR3 nucleotides: TGTGCCAGCAGCGACAACAGGGGAAACATTCAGTACTTC. Translating gives CASSDNRGNIQYF. The full variable domain, in which reference TRBV9 and TRBJ2-4 provide the parts outside the CDR3, is DSGVTQTPKHLITATGQRVTLRCSPRSGDLSVYWYQQSLDQGLQFLIQYYNGEERAKGNILERFSAQQFPDLHSELNLSSLELGDSALYFCASSDNRGNIQYFGAGTRLSVL.

The chain combines TRBV6-4 with TRBJ1-2; 8 bases map to TRBD1. In germline, CDR1 is MRHNA, CDR2 SNTAGT. Trimming took 10 bases from V and 2 from J; bases not matched to a gene: 3. CDR3 length equals 12 residues. CDR3 in amino acids: CATRDRNYGYTF. As DNA, the CDR3 is TGTGCCACCCGGGACAGGAACTATGGCTACACCTTC.

This chain joins TRBV11-2 and TRBJ2-5, with 12 bases that match TRBD2. This CDR3 has 15 residues. Germline CDR1 reads SGHAT; CDR2 reads FQNNGV. The trim removed 4 bases at V and 5 bases at J, leaving 5 bases unmatched. The CDR3 nucleotides are TGTGCCAGCAGCTCGCTAGCGGGGGGGCCCGAGACCCAGTACTTC. Encoded protein: CASSSLAGGPETQYF.

This chain joins TRBV10-3 and TRBJ1-1, with D maybe TRBD1 (5 bases). The CDR3 totals 15 residues. Between the trimmed V and J ends, which lost 10 bases and 1 base, there was a span of 19 bases. CDR1 and CDR2 from the germline V gene are ENHRY and SYGVKD. The CDR3 loop reads CATSPGVYGNTEAFF. CDR3 DNA: TGTGCCACCTCCCCGGGGGTATACGGGAACACTGAAGCTTTCTTT.

The genes are TRBV11-3 and TRBJ2-7; 7 bases align to TRBD1. The ends lost 5 bases at V and 5 bases at J; junction bases unmatched: 6. The CDR3 sequence is 13 residues long. The germline CDR1 and CDR2 sequences are SGHNT and YENEEA. CDR3 sequence reads: CASSPRQGDEQYF. In nucleotides, the CDR3 is TGTGCCAGCAGCCCCCGACAGGGCGACGAGCAGTACTTC.

The chain recombines TRBV28 with TRBJ2-3; TRBD1 matches at 11 bases. Per germline, CDR1 MDHEN and CDR2 SYDVKM. V dropped 1 base and J dropped 5; count of bases not matched to a gene: 5. There are 16 residues in the CDR3. The CDR3 DNA is TGTGCCAGCAGTTTATCGGGACAGGGGGTGGAAGATACGCAGTATTTT. As protein: CASSLSGQGVEDTQYF.

The genes are TRBV5-8 and TRBJ1-1; no reliable D call. This CDR3 contains 14 residues. CDR1 is SGHTS and CDR2 is YDEGEE in the germline V gene. Trimming shortened V by 4 bases and J by 0 bases, and 10 bases separated the two germline ends. CDR3 loop: CASSRATVNTEAFF. The CDR3 DNA reads TGTGCCAGCAGCCGAGCTACAGTGAACACTGAAGCTTTCTTT. The full variable domain, with the rest looked up from reference TRBV5-8 and TRBJ1-1, is EAGVTQSPTHLIKTRGQQATLRCSPISGHTSVYWYQQALGLGLQFLLWYDEGEERNRGNFPPRFSGRQFPNYSSELNVNALELEDSALYLCASSRATVNTEAFFGQGTRLTVV.

This clone occurred many times. The chain joins TRBV7-2 to TRBJ1-4; D call uncertain. The germline V gene encodes CDR1 SGHTA and CDR2 FQGNSA. The CDR3 consists of 14 residues. V lost 3 bases and J 5 bases, leaving 10 bases between the germline ends. Here the CDR3 reads CASSLGAANEKLFF. DNA of the CDR3: TGTGCCAGCAGCTTGGGTGCGGCAAATGAAAAACTGTTTTTT.

The chain links TRBV27 to TRBJ1-5, with TRBD1 identical over 8 bases. V gave up 5 bases and J gave up 6 bases; unmatched junction bases: 9. CDR1 MNHEY and CDR2 SMNVEV come from the germline V gene (reference sequence). This CDR3 contains 15 residues. The CDR3 DNA sequence: TGTGCCAGCAGTCCACAGGACAGGGTATCTCAGCCCCAGCATTTT. Protein product: CASSPQDRVSQPQHF.